The rows below give T cell receptor beta chains drawn from one sample of a study of T cell changes during pregnancy in multiple sclerosis. Assay: immunoSEQ multiplex PCR; the TCRdb copy retains only in-frame clones and omits some. The sample lists over 65,000 clones, about 89% seen once, with roughly 0.8% in the top ten. The specimen was peripheral blood, collected in the second trimester of pregnancy. These receptors originate from a female donor with multiple sclerosis, enrolled in a pregnancy study. The CDR3 runs from the conserved cysteine through the conserved F or W. The D gene is left open where the match is weak. Clone size appears in some rows only: once, few, many, or a class for an expanded clone.

J: TRBJ2-7
D: .
V: TRBV9
size: .
DNA: TGTGCCAGCAGCTGGGACTCAAACTCCTACGAGCAGTACTTC
CDR3: CASSWDSNSYEQYF

J: TRBJ1-1
D: .
V: TRBV10-3
size: once
DNA: TGTGCCATCGGGACATCTCACCGGGCCGGCACTGAAGCTTTCTTT
CDR3: CAIGTSHRAGTEAFF

J: TRBJ2-2
D: .
V: TRBV19
size: .
DNA: TGTGCCAGTAGTGCGAACAGGGACGGCACCGGGGAGCTGTTTTTT
CDR3: CASSANRDGTGELFF

J: TRBJ2-1
D: TRBD1
V: TRBV15
size: few
DNA: TGTGCCACCAGCAGAGGCGGGACAGGGAAGTGGAATGAGCAGTTCTTC
CDR3: CATSRGGTGKWNEQFF

J: TRBJ1-3
D: .
V: TRBV9
size: .
DNA: TGTGCCAGCAGCGTAGGGACAACTCCTGGAAACACCATATATTTT
CDR3: CASSVGTTPGNTIYF

J: TRBJ1-5
D: .
V: TRBV5-6
size: .
DNA: TGTGCCAGCAGCTTGGCGGCGGAACAGCCCCAGCATTTT
CDR3: CASSLAAEQPQHF

J: TRBJ1-1
D: .
V: TRBV7-3
size: .
DNA: TGTGCCAGCAGCCAGATTCCTGGGTTCGGGACTGAAGCTTTCTTT
CDR3: CASSQIPGFGTEAFF

J: TRBJ1-5
D: .
V: TRBV19
size: .
DNA: TGTGCCAGTACCTCGGGACAAGGCAATCAGCCCCAGCATTTT
CDR3: CASTSGQGNQPQHF

J: TRBJ2-7
D: TRBD1
V: TRBV4-3
size: .
DNA: TGCGCCAGCAGCCGGACGGGGACAGGGAATTACGAGCAGTACTTC
CDR3: CASSRTGTGNYEQYF

J: TRBJ1-1
D: TRBD1
V: TRBV15
size: once
DNA: TGTGCCACCAGCGGAGTGACAGGGCGCACTGAAGCTTTCTTT
CDR3: CATSGVTGRTEAFF

J: TRBJ2-1
D: .
V: TRBV7-3
size: .
DNA: TGTGCCAGCAGCCTAAGAACGGACAGTTACAATGAGCAGTTCTTC
CDR3: CASSLRTDSYNEQFF

J: TRBJ1-4
D: TRBD1
V: TRBV18
size: once
DNA: TGTGCCAGCTCACGGGACAGTACGAGAAATGAAAAACTGTTTTTT
CDR3: CASSRDSTRNEKLFF

J: TRBJ1-2
D: .
V: TRBV6-5
size: .
DNA: TGTGCCAGCAGTTGGAACCGGGACTATGGCTACACCTTC
CDR3: CASSWNRDYGYTF

J: TRBJ2-3
D: .
V: TRBV10-1
size: .
DNA: TGCGCCAGCAGTGATGTGCGAGACACAGATACGCAGTATTTT
CDR3: CASSDVRDTDTQYF

J: TRBJ1-4
D: .
V: TRBV7-6
size: .
DNA: TGTGCCAGCAGCCGTACGGGTGCAACTAATGAAAAACTGTTTTTT
CDR3: CASSRTGATNEKLFF

J: TRBJ2-1
D: TRBD2
V: TRBV19
size: .
DNA: TGTGCGAGTAAGACTAGCGGGAGCAATGAGCAGTTCTTC
CDR3: CASKTSGSNEQFF

J: TRBJ1-4
D: TRBD1
V: TRBV27
size: once
DNA: TGTGCCAGCAGCCATAACAGGGGGGGGGTTAATGAAAAACTGTTTTTT
CDR3: CASSHNRGGVNEKLFF

J: TRBJ1-5
D: .
V: TRBV6-6
size: .
DNA: TGTGCCAGTTCAAGGGGCGCCAGCAATCAGCCCCAGCATTTT
CDR3: CASSRGASNQPQHF

J: TRBJ1-5
D: .
V: TRBV7-4
size: .
DNA: TGTGCCAGCAGCCTAGGAGGGTCAAGCAATCAGCCCCAGCATTTT
CDR3: CASSLGGSSNQPQHF

J: TRBJ1-2
D: TRBD1
V: TRBV6-4
size: .
DNA: TGTGCCAGCAGCTCAGGACGGACAGGGATGATGATTGGTGGCTACACCTTC
CDR3: CASSSGRTGMMIGGYTF

J: TRBJ1-1
D: TRBD1
V: TRBV27
size: .
DNA: TGTGCCAGCAGCCGGACAGGGGAAGGCACTGAAGCTTTCTTT
CDR3: CASSRTGEGTEAFF

J: TRBJ1-2
D: .
V: TRBV19
size: .
DNA: TGTGCCAGTAGTATCTGGCCCGGAGTCTATGGCTACACCTTC
CDR3: CASSIWPGVYGYTF

J: TRBJ2-2
D: TRBD2
V: TRBV7-2
size: .
DNA: TGTGCCAGCAGCCTAGCGGGGGAGGGCACCGGGGAGCTGTTTTTT
CDR3: CASSLAGEGTGELFF